These 30 T cell receptor beta chains share one sample of origin, sequenced in a study of PD-1 blockade in classical Hodgkin lymphoma. Patients all relapsed after autologous stem cell transplantation, and there was variation in brentuximab vedotin exposure. Only in-frame clones appear in the TCRdb table, and some are missing; sequencing was by immunoSEQ multiplex PCR. The sample records around 13,000 clones, roughly 80% being singletons. The specimen comprised peripheral blood mononuclear cells (PBMCs), sampled at baseline. All receptors derive from a human donor with classical Hodgkin lymphoma.

This clone has only one observation. The chain links TRBV4-1 to TRBJ1-1; D gene unclear. This CDR3 is built from 15 residues. Germline lookup yields CDR1 MGHRA and CDR2 YSYEKL. V was trimmed by 4 bases and J by 3 bases, leaving 15 bases between them. In DNA, the CDR3 is TGCGCCAGCAGCCCCCCTATCGGGGATTACACTGAAGCTTTCTTT. This codes for CASSPPIGDYTEAFF.

The V and J genes are TRBV7-2 and TRBJ2-5; no firm D call. The V end was cut by 4 bases, the J end by 2 bases, with 8 bases between. Germline V gene data show CDR1 as SGHTA and CDR2 as FQGNSA. There are 13 residues in the CDR3. CDR3 sequence reads: CASSSGRQETQYF. In nucleotides, the CDR3 is TGTGCCAGCAGCTCCGGGCGACAAGAGACCCAGTACTTC.

The gene calls are TRBV9 and TRBJ2-3; 7 bases fit TRBD1. The germline gives CDR1 SGDLS, CDR2 YYNGEE. With 4 bases clipped from V and 1 base from J, the junction kept 15 bases outside the gene matches. This CDR3 contains 18 residues. CDR3 protein: CASSPRQGWVFGTDTQYF. For the CDR3, the DNA is TGTGCCAGCAGCCCCCGACAGGGTTGGGTCTTCGGCACAGATACGCAGTATTTT.

This chain uses TRBV14 with TRBJ1-1, with D uncertain. Germline V gene lookup returns CDR1 SGHDN and CDR2 FVKESK. The CDR3 extends over 13 amino acids. With 8 bases removed from V and 1 base from J, the gap between germline ends came to 11 bases. CDR3 residues: CASALRWNTEAFF. The CDR3 DNA follows: TGTGCCAGCGCCCTCCGGTGGAACACTGAAGCTTTCTTT. Variable domain in full (rest from reference TRBV14 and TRBJ1-1): EAGVTQFPSHSVIEKGQTVTLRCDPISGHDNLYWYRRVMGKEIKFLLHFVKESKQDESGMPNNRFLAERTGGTYSTLKVQPAELEDSGVYFCASALRWNTEAFFGQGTRLTVV.

The V and J genes are TRBV2 and TRBJ2-7, with a weak D call TRBD1 (6 bases). The CDR3 is 19 amino acids. Trimming cost V 8 bases and J 0 bases, with 29 bases left between them. The germline V gene has CDR1 SNHLY and CDR2 FYNNEI. CDR3 region: CASEGLGWDTLLSSYEQYF. CDR3 sequence (DNA): TGTGCCAGCGAGGGTTTAGGCTGGGACACACTTTTAAGCTCCTACGAGCAGTACTTC.

This sequence joins TRBV7-2 and TRBJ1-2; 8 bases align to TRBD1. This CDR3 comprises 13 residues. V lost 7 bases to trimming and J lost 3 bases; unmatched junction nucleotides: 4. In germline, CDR1 is SGHTA, CDR2 FQGNSA. The CDR3 is CASKQTGDYGYTF. The CDR3 DNA follows: TGTGCCAGCAAACAGACAGGGGACTATGGCTACACCTTC. Full variable domain (missing parts from reference TRBV7-2 and TRBJ1-2): GAGVSQSPSNKVTEKGKDVELRCDPISGHTALYWYRQSLGQGLEFLIYFQGNSAPDKSGLPSDRFSAERTGGSVSTLTIQRTQQEDSAVYLCASKQTGDYGYTFGSGTRLTVV.

The gene calls are TRBV19 and TRBJ2-5, with TRBD1 as a possible D gene (6 bases). The DNA end favors TRBJ2-7, so the J call may be wrong. The length of the CDR3 is 12 residues. CDR1 and CDR2 from the germline V gene are LNHDA and SQIVND (reference sequence). For the CDR3, the DNA is TGTGCCAGTAGTCCCTCCAGGGGCGAGCAGTACTTC. Translation gives CASSPSRGEQYF.

This clone was picked up one time. The chain has TRBV13 and TRBJ2-7, with 8 bases lining up with TRBD2. Germline assignment: CDR1 PRHDT and CDR2 FYEKMQ (reference sequence). This CDR3 region has 14 residues. V was clipped by 5 bases and J by 3 bases; unmatched bases: 6. The CDR3: CASSLSGGDYEQYF. The CDR3 DNA sequence: TGTGCCAGCAGCCTCTCCGGGGGGGACTACGAGCAGTACTTC.

The CDR3 nucleotides read TGCAGCGTTGTGGCGGGGGGGGTTGGTTATGGCTACACCTTC. This codes for CSVVAGGVGYGYTF. This chain joins TRBV29-1 and TRBJ1-2; D is perhaps TRBD1 (5 bases). CDR3 length equals 14 residues. Between the trimmed V and J ends, which lost 4 bases and 5 bases, there was a span of 17 bases. CDR1 and CDR2 (germline): SQVTM, ANQGSEA.

About this clone itself: A much larger clone differs from this one at a single base, so this may be a read error. The same CDR3 arises from other DNA sequences in this sample as well. The chain has TRBV10-2 and TRBJ1-5, with D perhaps matching TRBD1 (5 bases). This CDR3 has 16 residues. Germline assignment: CDR1 WSHSY and CDR2 SAAADI. The V and J ends lost 0 bases and 4 bases respectively, with 13 bases between them. CDR3 nucleotides: TGCGCCAGCAGTGAGTCGCCAGGGAATAGTAATCAGCCCCAGCATTTT. It specifies CASSESPGNSNQPQHF.

The chain has TRBV9 and TRBJ2-5; TRBD1 matches at 7 bases. The germline V gene has CDR1 SGDLS and CDR2 YYNGEE. This CDR3 region has 15 residues. V lost 0 bases, J lost 1 base, and 3 bases stayed unmatched. The DNA of the CDR3 is TGTGCCAGCAGCGTAGAGGGGACAGCCCAAGAGACCCAGTACTTC. This translates into CASSVEGTAQETQYF.

V is TRBV29-1 and J is TRBJ2-2; D uncertain. CDR3 size: 14 residues. Trimming cost V 3 bases and J 0 bases, with 8 bases left between them. Germline-derived CDR1 and CDR2 are SQVTM and ANQGSEA. The CDR3, as DNA: TGCAGCGTTGAGTTTGGGGCGAACACCGGGGAGCTGTTTTTT. Its translation is CSVEFGANTGELFF.

The V gene is TRBV4-3, the J gene TRBJ2-5; D is possibly TRBD1 (6 bases). From germline, CDR1 is LGHNA and CDR2 YSLEER. Between the trimmed V and J ends, which lost 2 bases and 5 bases, there was a span of 15 bases. CDR3 length: 15 residues. The CDR3 protein is CASSQFVGGSETQYF. The CDR3 bases are TGCGCCAGCAGCCAATTCGTAGGGGGAAGCGAGACCCAGTACTTC.

The chain is built from TRBV7-2 and TRBJ1-3; the D is unclear. Looked up from germline, CDR1 is SGHTA and CDR2 is FQGNSA. This CDR3 contains 13 residues. V lost 7 bases and J lost 0, with 7 bases in between. The CDR3 DNA reads as TGTGCCAGCACTTCTACCTCTGGAAACACCATATATTTT. This translates into CASTSTSGNTIYF. The full variable domain, its missing parts supplied by reference TRBV7-2 and TRBJ1-3, is GAGVSQSPSNKVTEKGKDVELRCDPISGHTALYWYRQSLGQGLEFLIYFQGNSAPDKSGLPSDRFSAERTGGSVSTLTIQRTQQEDSAVYLCASTSTSGNTIYFGEGSWLTVV.

The V call is TRBV7-2, the J call TRBJ1-5; D not resolved. The CDR3 runs 15 residues. CDR1 and CDR2 (germline): SGHTA, FQGNSA. Trimming shortened V by 5 bases and J by 3 bases, and 14 bases separated the two germline ends. The CDR3: CASSIYQSLNQPQHF. As DNA, the CDR3 is TGTGCCAGCAGCATATACCAGAGCCTCAATCAGCCCCAGCATTTT.

This clone showed up just a few times. The chain combines TRBV5-1 with TRBJ2-2; 8 positions match TRBD2. J was trimmed by 4 bases and V by 4 bases; bases with no gene match: 6. The CDR3 runs to 15 residues. Looked up from germline, CDR1 is SGHRS and CDR2 is YFSETQ. The CDR3 DNA reads TGCGCCAGCAGCCGAGCGGGGGACTCCACCGGGGAGCTGTTTTTT. Translation: CASSRAGDSTGELFF. Based on the CDR3 plus reference TRBV5-1 and TRBJ2-2, the full variable domain is KAGVTQTPRYLIKTRGQQVTLSCSPISGHRSVSWYQQTPGQGLQFLFEYFSETQRNKGNFPGRFSGRQFSNSRSEMNVSTLELGDSALYLCASSRAGDSTGELFFGEGSRLTVL.

The gene calls are TRBV4-1 and TRBJ2-1; D possibly corresponds to TRBD1 (6 bases). V lost 3 bases and J 8 bases, leaving 11 bases between the germline ends. The CDR3 contains 13 residues. Looked up from germline, CDR1 is MGHRA and CDR2 is YSYEKL. CDR3: CASSQGAPYEQFF. DNA of the CDR3: TGCGCCAGCAGCCAGGGGGCGCCCTATGAGCAGTTCTTC.

CDR3 sequence reads: CASSSAGSYTYGYTF. The DNA for the CDR3 is TGTGCCAGCAGTTCCGCCGGGTCGTATACCTATGGCTACACCTTC. This chain joins TRBV5-6 and TRBJ1-2; D ambiguous. Looked up from germline, CDR1 is SGHDT and CDR2 is YYEEEE. With 5 bases removed from V and 4 bases from J, the gap between germline ends came to 18 bases. The CDR3 extends over 15 amino acids. Variable domain in full (rest from reference TRBV5-6 and TRBJ1-2): DAGVTQSPTHLIKTRGQQVTLRCSPKSGHDTVSWYQQALGQGPQFIFQYYEEEERQRGNFPDRFSGHQFPNYSSELNVNALLLGDSALYLCASSSAGSYTYGYTFGSGTRLTVV.

V usage is TRBV4-1 and J usage is TRBJ1-4; 7 bases map to TRBD1. Germline-derived CDR1 and CDR2 are MGHRA and YSYEKL. The CDR3 is 16 amino acids. Trimming cost V 4 bases and J 5 bases; bases outside gene matches: 10. CDR3 region: CASSRTPGTENEKLFF. CDR3 DNA sequence: TGCGCCAGCAGCCGGACACCCGGGACAGAAAATGAAAAACTGTTTTTT.

The rearrangement links TRBV2 to TRBJ2-7; D is unclear. The germline V gene has CDR1 SNHLY and CDR2 FYNNEI. This CDR3 contains 13 residues. The V gene lost 11 bases and the J gene lost 0 bases, with 14 bases spanning the gap. CDR3 nucleotides: TGTGCCTATTCCACTGAAAGCTCCTACGAGCAGTACTTC. Residues: CAYSTESSYEQYF.

The chain joins TRBV5-1 to TRBJ2-2; 7 nucleotides line up with TRBD1. Unmatched junction bases numbered 9, after V lost 6 bases and J lost 1 base. The CDR3 loop spans 16 amino acids. Per the germline V gene, CDR1 is SGHRS and CDR2 is YFSETQ. The CDR3 DNA sequence: TGCGCCAGCATCAAAGACAGGGTTGAGAACACCGGGGAGCTGTTTTTT. It specifies CASIKDRVENTGELFF.

The chain joins TRBV6-5 to TRBJ2-5, with 7 positions matching TRBD2. CDR3 length: 15 residues. In germline, CDR1 is MNHEY, CDR2 SVGAGI. The V segment lost 0 bases and the J segment 2 bases; nucleotides outside the gene matches: 3. DNA of the CDR3: TGTGCCAGCAGTTACTCGGGGGGGAGTCAAGAGACCCAGTACTTC. This gives the protein CASSYSGGSQETQYF.

The CDR3 nucleotides read TGTGCCAGCTCACCAACAGGGAAGGGAAGCAACGAGCAGTACTTC. Its protein is CASSPTGKGSNEQYF. The chain combines TRBV18 with TRBJ2-7; tentative D call: TRBD1 (6 bases). The CDR3 contains 15 residues. Germline CDR1 is KGHSH and CDR2 is LQKENI. Trimming took 2 bases from V and 5 from J, leaving 16 bases between them.

This clone came up once. V gene TRBV18 combines with J gene TRBJ2-7; TRBD2 aligns across 11 bases. The CDR3 spans 16 residues. Looked up from germline, CDR1 is KGHSH and CDR2 is LQKENI. The V segment lost 3 bases and the J segment 5 bases; nucleotides outside the gene matches: 9. In nucleotides, the CDR3 is TGTGCCAGCTCACCGCGGACGGCTAGCGGGGGGAACGAGCAGTACTTC. It encodes CASSPRTASGGNEQYF.

The chain carries TRBV11-1 and TRBJ2-7; D might be TRBD1 or TRBD2, each matching 5 bases. Per the germline V gene, CDR1 is SGHAT and CDR2 is FQDESV (reference sequence). V gave up 5 bases and J gave up 7 bases, with 18 bases separating them. The CDR3 contains 14 residues. The CDR3 sequence is CASSQNRRPGEQYF. CDR3 bases: TGTGCCAGCAGCCAGAACAGGCGCCCGGGAGAGCAGTACTTC.

This chain uses TRBV5-1 with TRBJ1-3; TRBD1 is a possible D gene (6 bases). V was shortened by 0 bases and J by 4 bases, with 17 bases between the two germline ends. The germline CDR1 and CDR2 sequences are SGHRS and YFSETQ. This CDR3 has 17 amino acids. This chain's CDR3 is CASSLGGLLRTGNTIYF. CDR3 DNA: TGCGCCAGCAGCTTGGGGGGGCTCCTACGAACCGGAAACACCATATATTTT.

This chain connects TRBV11-2 to TRBJ1-6; D is ambiguous. The CDR3 length is 14 residues. Trimming shortened V by 5 bases and J by 6 bases, and 11 bases separated the two germline ends. The germline gives CDR1 SGHAT, CDR2 FQNNGV. In DNA, the CDR3 is TGTGCCAGCAGCCCGCGTAGGGCTAATTCACCCCTCCACTTT. Translated, it gives CASSPRRANSPLHF. Supplemented by reference TRBV11-2 and TRBJ1-6, the full variable domain reads EAGVAQSPRYKIIEKRQSVAFWCNPISGHATLYWYQQILGQGPKLLIQFQNNGVVDDSQLPKDRFSAERLKGVDSTLKIQPAKLEDSAVYLCASSPRRANSPLHFGNGTRLTVT.

The V gene is TRBV18, the J gene TRBJ1-1, with unresolved D. The V and J ends lost 2 bases and 3 bases respectively, with 19 bases between them. This CDR3 spans 17 amino acids. CDR1 KGHSH and CDR2 LQKENI come from the germline V gene. CDR3 sequence reads: CASSPRNERVRDTEAFF. The CDR3 nucleotides are TGTGCCAGCTCACCAAGAAATGAACGAGTGCGGGACACTGAAGCTTTCTTT.

V and J are TRBV27 and TRBJ2-1; 9 nucleotides match TRBD2. J was trimmed by 3 bases and V by 6 bases; bases with no gene match: 9. This CDR3 has 16 amino acids. Germline values: CDR1 MNHEY, CDR2 SMNVEV (reference sequence). The CDR3 protein is CASRQKAGGFYNEQFF. The CDR3 DNA reads TGTGCCAGCAGACAAAAAGCGGGGGGCTTCTACAATGAGCAGTTCTTC.

This clone was picked up a small number of times. The chain is built from TRBV2 and TRBJ1-6; D is unresolved. Trimming shortened V by 3 bases and J by 5 bases, and 2 bases separated the two germline ends. The CDR3 is made up of 12 amino acids. Germline CDR1 SNHLY, CDR2 FYNNEI. The CDR3 DNA reads as TGTGCCAGCAGTGAGAATAATTCACCCCTCCACTTT. It encodes CASSENNSPLHF. Full variable domain (missing parts from reference TRBV2 and TRBJ1-6): EPEVTQTPSHQVTQMGQEVILRCVPISNHLYFYWYRQILGQKVEFLVSFYNNEISEKSEIFDDQFSVERPDGSNFTLKIRSTKLEDSAMYFCASSENNSPLHFGNGTRLTVT.